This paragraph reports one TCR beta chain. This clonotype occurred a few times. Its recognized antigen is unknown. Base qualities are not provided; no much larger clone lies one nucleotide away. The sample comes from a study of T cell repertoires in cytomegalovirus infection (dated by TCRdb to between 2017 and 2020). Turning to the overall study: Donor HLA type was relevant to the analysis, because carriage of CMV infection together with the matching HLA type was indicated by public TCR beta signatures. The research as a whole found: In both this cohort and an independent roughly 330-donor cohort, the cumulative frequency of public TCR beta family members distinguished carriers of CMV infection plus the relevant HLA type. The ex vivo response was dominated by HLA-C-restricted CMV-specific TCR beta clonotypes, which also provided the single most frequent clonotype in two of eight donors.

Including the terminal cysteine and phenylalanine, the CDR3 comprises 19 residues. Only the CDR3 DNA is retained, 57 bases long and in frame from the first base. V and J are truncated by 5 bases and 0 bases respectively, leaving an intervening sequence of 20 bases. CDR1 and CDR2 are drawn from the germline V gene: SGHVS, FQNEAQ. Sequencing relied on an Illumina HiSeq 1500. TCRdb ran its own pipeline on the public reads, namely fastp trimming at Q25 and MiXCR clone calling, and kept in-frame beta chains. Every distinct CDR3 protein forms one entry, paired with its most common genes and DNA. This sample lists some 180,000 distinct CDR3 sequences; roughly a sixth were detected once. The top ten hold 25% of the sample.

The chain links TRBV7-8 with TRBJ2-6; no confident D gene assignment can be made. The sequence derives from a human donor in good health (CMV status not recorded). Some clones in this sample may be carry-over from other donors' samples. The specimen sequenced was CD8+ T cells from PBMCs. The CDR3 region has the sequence CASSPYGVLSGSGANVLTF. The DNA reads TGTGCCAGCAGCCCCTATGGGGTACTCAGTGGCTCTGGGGCCAACGTCCTGACTTTC. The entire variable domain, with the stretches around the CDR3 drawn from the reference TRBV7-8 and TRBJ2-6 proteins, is GAGVSQSPRYKVAKRGQDVALRCDPISGHVSLFWYQQALGQGPEFLTYFQNEAQLDKSGLPSDRFFAERPEGSVSTLKIQRTQQEDSAVYLCASSPYGVLSGSGANVLTFGAGSRLTVL.